The 7 T cell receptor beta chains below were found in one sample sequenced in a study of cytomegalovirus exposure and HLA in healthy donors. Primers for the PCR totalled 60 Vbeta and 13 Jbeta. Data came from immunoSEQ multiplex PCR; TCRdb stores just in-frame clones and leaves some out. The table shows about 160,000 clones, with more than 80% occurring only once. Sequencing was done on a sample of PBMCs. The receptors derive from a woman aged 45 to 65 in good health and CMV-seronegative.

The chain combines TRBV6-5 with TRBJ1-1; no clear D. The germline gives CDR1 MNHEY, CDR2 SVGAGI. Trimming took off 6 bases at V and 4 bases at J, with 12 bases between the two ends. This CDR3 has 13 residues. The CDR3 DNA reads TGTGCCAGCAGCCCAGTTGGTGGCACTGAAGCTTTCTTT. Its protein product is CASSPVGGTEAFF.

The rearrangement uses TRBV28 and TRBJ1-1, with 10 nucleotides matching TRBD1. Germline loops: CDR1 MDHEN, CDR2 SYDVKM. The CDR3 spans 15 residues. V was clipped by 4 bases and J by 5 bases; unmatched bases: 7. CDR3: CASSSRQGARTEAFF. The CDR3 DNA follows: TGTGCCAGCAGTTCGAGACAGGGGGCGAGGACTGAAGCTTTCTTT. Full variable domain (missing parts from reference TRBV28 and TRBJ1-1): DVKVTQSSRYLVKRTGEKVFLECVQDMDHENMFWYRQDPGLGLRLIYFSYDVKMKEKGDIPEGYSVSREKKERFSLILESASTNQTSMYLCASSSRQGARTEAFFGQGTRLTVV.

The table lists this clone with a count of one. V gene TRBV6-1 combines with J gene TRBJ2-5; 7 nucleotides line up with TRBD2. This CDR3 comprises 15 residues. Germline V CDR1 and CDR2: MNHNS, SASEGT. After removal of 3 bases from V and 5 bases from J, the junction contained 9 bases not matched to a gene. In DNA, the CDR3 is TGTGCCAGCAGTGAGAGAAGGGAGGGGCGGGAGACCCAGTACTTC. This gives the protein CASSERREGRETQYF.

In DNA form, the CDR3 reads TGTGCCAGCAGCCCCCCGACGGGGAACACTGAAGCTTTCTTT. Protein sequence: CASSPPTGNTEAFF. The J gene is TRBJ1-1, the V gene TRBV13; no clear D gene. Germline V gene lookup returns CDR1 PRHDT and CDR2 FYEKMQ (reference sequence). This CDR3 region has 14 residues. Deletions cut 5 bases from V and 1 base from J, with 11 bases between.

The rearrangement links TRBV7-3 to TRBJ1-1; no clear D gene. The length of the CDR3 is 13 residues. V lost 2 bases, J lost 1 base, and 5 bases lay in between. Germline loops: CDR1 SGHTA, CDR2 FQGTGA. The CDR3 reads CASSLEANTEAFF. The CDR3 DNA follows: TGTGCCAGCAGCTTAGAAGCGAACACTGAAGCTTTCTTT.

V and J are TRBV5-5 and TRBJ2-7; 7 bases agree with TRBD1. Germline-derived CDR1 and CDR2 are SGHKS and YYEKEE (reference sequence). V lost 4 bases to trimming and J lost 1 base; unmatched junction nucleotides: 8. The CDR3 extends over 15 amino acids. CDR3 DNA sequence: TGTGCCAGCAGCCCGGGGACAGCGATTTCCTACGAGCAGTACTTC. It encodes CASSPGTAISYEQYF.

The rearrangement uses TRBV9 and TRBJ1-3; D may be TRBD1 (5 bases). Germline lookup yields CDR1 SGDLS and CDR2 YYNGEE. V dropped 3 bases and J dropped 2 bases, with 12 bases sitting between them. There are 15 residues in the CDR3. The CDR3 bases are TGTGCCAGCAGCGGCTCCAGGGATGCTGGAAACACCATATATTTT. Its translation: CASSGSRDAGNTIYF.